This T cell receptor (beta chain) was sequenced for a study of CD8+CD57+ T cells in acquired aplastic anemia. Study overall: An average of approximately 3.4 ug of DNA was obtained from sorted CD4+ and CD8+ cells.

TCR beta VDJ and CDR3 profiles were obtained from a genomic DNA template. Each CDR3 protein gets one entry after TCRdb re-called the reads with MiXCR. Of about 180,000 distinct CDR3 sequences listed, around half were seen once; the top ten hold 1.8%. Previously, flow cytometry had revealed CD8+CD57+ cell expansion in the patients chosen for sequencing. The TCR comes from a human donor with aplastic anemia. Material: sorted CD4+, CD8+, or CD8+CD57+ T cells (not recorded which) from PBMCs.

CDR3 nucleotides: TGTGCCAGCGGGACTAGCTGGGAGACCCAGTACTTC. Protein product: CASGTSWETQYF. This rearrangement joins TRBV7-2 to TRBJ2-5, with 9 bases aligning to TRBD2. The CDR3 totals 12 residues. Losses at the gene ends were 8 bases for V and 5 bases for J; bases not matched to a gene: 3. Germline V gives CDR1 SGHTA, CDR2 FQGNSA.